This entry concerns a single T cell receptor beta chain. Its cognate antigen is unknown. The data were taken from a study of T cell responses to AZD1222 COVID-19 vaccine. Notes on the study in general: Spike-specific TCR breadth and depth were elevated following two AZD1222 doses. Reports indicate that nearly half of spike-specific TCRs are directed at unmutated variant regions. Baseline antibody screening turned up just six or seven seropositive AZD1222 recipients. Spike-wide vaccine-associated CD4 TCRs dominated at 160-218 and 743-854.

Here immunoSEQ multiplex PCR was the method, and the copy in TCRdb shows in-frame clones only, minus some. The sample includes tens of thousands of clones, roughly 90% seen only once; the top ten take around 4.5%. The CDR3 runs to 16 residues. Germline values: CDR1 LGHNA, CDR2 YSLEER. The ends were cut back, 0 bases at V and 7 bases at J, with 16 bases in the middle. Here the sequenced sample was peripheral blood, taken on day 0 of MenACWY control vaccination. The TCR comes from an adult in good health. The rearrangement joins TRBV4-3 to TRBJ2-1; D tentatively fits TRBD1 or TRBD2 (5 bases each). In DNA form, the CDR3 reads TGCGCCAGCAGCCAAGATGGGTTGAGGGGACGAAATGAGCAGTTCTTC. Translating it yields CASSQDGLRGRNEQFF.